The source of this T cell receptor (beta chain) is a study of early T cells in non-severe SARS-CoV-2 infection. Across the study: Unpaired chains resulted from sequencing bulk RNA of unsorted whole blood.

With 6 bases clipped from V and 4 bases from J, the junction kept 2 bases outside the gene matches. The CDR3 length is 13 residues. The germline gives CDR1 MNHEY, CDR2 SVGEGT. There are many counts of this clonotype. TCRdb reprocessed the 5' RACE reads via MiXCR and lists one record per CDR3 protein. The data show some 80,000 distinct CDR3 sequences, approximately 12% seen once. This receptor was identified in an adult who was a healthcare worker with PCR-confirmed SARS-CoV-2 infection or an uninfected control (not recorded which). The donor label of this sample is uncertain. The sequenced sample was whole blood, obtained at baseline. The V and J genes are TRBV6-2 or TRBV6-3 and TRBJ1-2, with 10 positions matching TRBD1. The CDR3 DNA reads TGTGCCAGCAGCCGGGACAGGGGCTATGGCTACACCTTC. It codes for CASSRDRGYGYTF.